Here is one TCR beta chain with its context. The antigen remains undetermined. These data belong to a study of shared clonotypes between healthy human individuals. Overall study: Every donor yielded three CD4 naive, three CD4 memory, two CD8 naive and one CD8 memory plate.

Assay execution took place at the deep level. Assay: immunoSEQ multiplex PCR; the TCRdb copy retains only in-frame clones and omits some. The table lists 2 million to 2.5 million clones, roughly 93% of them singletons. Notes on the study in general: Against clonotypes common to all four donors, non-shared ones had lower generation probabilities.

Per germline, CDR1 WSHSY and CDR2 SAAADI. This CDR3 contains 14 residues. Trimming shortened V by 4 bases and J by 5 bases, and 14 bases separated the two germline ends. The clonotype originates from a man younger than 35 in good health. Some clones in this sample may be carry-over from other donors' samples. This chain uses TRBV10-2 with TRBJ1-2, with a tentative D call TRBD1 (6 bases). Sample: naive CD4+ T cells from PBMCs. The subset denotes: CD45RA+ positively selected. As DNA, the CDR3 is TGCGCCAGCAGTGTAAGACAGGCTCTTTATGGCTACACCTTC. This translates into CASSVRQALYGYTF.